The clone carrying this T cell receptor beta chain was seen a handful of times. This record belongs to a study of blood T cell repertoires in COVID-19. Libraries were prepared by immunoSEQ multiplex PCR; TCRdb keeps only in-frame clonotypes and omits some of them. The sample lists 250,000 to 300,000 clones; about 91% were seen once. The source material was peripheral blood. This clonotype was obtained from a woman aged 55-70 years with acute or convalescent COVID-19.

CDR3: CASTPLGTTGNQPQHF. CDR3 in DNA: TGTGCCAGCACTCCCCTCGGAACGACAGGAAATCAGCCCCAGCATTTT. The chain joins TRBV27 to TRBJ1-5; possibly TRBD1 for D (6 bases). This CDR3 is built from 16 residues. Germline V gene sequence: CDR1 MNHEY, CDR2 SMNVEV (reference sequence). The V gene lost 7 bases and the J gene lost 4 bases, with 20 bases spanning the gap.